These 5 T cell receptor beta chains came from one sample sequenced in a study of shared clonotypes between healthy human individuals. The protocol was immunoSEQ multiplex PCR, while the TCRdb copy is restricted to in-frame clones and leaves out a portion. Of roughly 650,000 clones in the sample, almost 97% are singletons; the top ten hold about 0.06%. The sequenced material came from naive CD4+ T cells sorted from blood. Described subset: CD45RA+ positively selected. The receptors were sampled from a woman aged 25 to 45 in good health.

CDR3 loop: CASSTTDYNEQFF. CDR3 coding DNA: TGCGCCAGCAGCACGACAGACTACAATGAGCAGTTCTTC. The V call is TRBV5-1, the J call TRBJ2-1, with D possibly TRBD1 on 5 matching bases. CDR1 is SGHRS and CDR2 is YFSETQ in the germline V gene. Trimming removed 4 bases from V and 3 bases from J, with 8 bases in between. The CDR3 totals 13 residues.

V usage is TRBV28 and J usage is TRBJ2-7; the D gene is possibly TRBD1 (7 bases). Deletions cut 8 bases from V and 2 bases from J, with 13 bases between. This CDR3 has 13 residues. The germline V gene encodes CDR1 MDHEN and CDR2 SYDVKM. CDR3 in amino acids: CASQQGTPYEQYF. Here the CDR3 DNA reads TGTGCCAGCCAACAGGGGACTCCCTACGAGCAGTACTTC.

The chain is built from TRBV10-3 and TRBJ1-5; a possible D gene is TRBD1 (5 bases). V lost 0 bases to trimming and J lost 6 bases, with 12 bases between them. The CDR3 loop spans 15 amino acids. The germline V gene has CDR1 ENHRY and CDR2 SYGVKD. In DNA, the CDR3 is TGTGCCATCAGTGAGTCTATGGGGGGTCTTCAGCCCCAGCATTTT. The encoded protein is CAISESMGGLQPQHF.

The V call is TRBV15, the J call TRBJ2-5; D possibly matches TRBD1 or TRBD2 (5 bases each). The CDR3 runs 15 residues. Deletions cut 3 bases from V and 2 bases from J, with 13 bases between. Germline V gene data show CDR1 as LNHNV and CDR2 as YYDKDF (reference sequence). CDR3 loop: CATSRGPSGQETQYF. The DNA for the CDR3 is TGTGCCACCAGCAGGGGACCGTCGGGACAAGAGACCCAGTACTTC.

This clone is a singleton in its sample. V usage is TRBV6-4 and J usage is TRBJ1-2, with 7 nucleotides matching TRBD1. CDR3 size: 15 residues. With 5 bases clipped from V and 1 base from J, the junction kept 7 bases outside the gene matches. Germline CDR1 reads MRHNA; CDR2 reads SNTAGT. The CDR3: CASSPGTALNYGYTF. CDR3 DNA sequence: TGTGCCAGCAGTCCGGGGACAGCCCTTAACTATGGCTACACCTTC.